The 27 T cell receptor beta chains presented below share a single source sample, sequenced in a study of T cell responses to AZD1222 COVID-19 vaccine. The protocol was immunoSEQ multiplex PCR, while the TCRdb copy is restricted to in-frame clones and leaves out a portion. The profile shows some 120,000 clones, about 90% of them singletons. The starting material was peripheral blood, obtained on day 0 of AZD1222 vaccination. Source of these receptors: an adult in good health.

This rearrangement joins TRBV7-9 to TRBJ1-1; D call uncertain. CDR3 length: 14 residues. Trimming cost V 4 bases and J 0 bases, with 9 bases left between them. In germline, CDR1 is SEHNR, CDR2 FQNEAQ (reference sequence). The CDR3 here is CASSSWTVNTEAFF. The CDR3 bases are TGTGCCAGCAGCTCCTGGACGGTGAACACTGAAGCTTTCTTT.

V and J are TRBV27 and TRBJ2-1; the match to TRBD2 covers 7 bases. V was clipped by 4 bases and J by 6 bases; unmatched bases: 9. CDR3 size: 15 residues. Per germline, CDR1 MNHEY and CDR2 SMNVEV (reference sequence). CDR3: CASSSGLVRSNEQFF. The CDR3, as DNA: TGTGCCAGCAGTTCAGGACTAGTAAGGTCCAATGAGCAGTTCTTC.

The V and J genes are TRBV7-9 and TRBJ1-1; no clear D gene. Germline values: CDR1 SEHNR, CDR2 FQNEAQ (reference sequence). This CDR3 has 11 residues. The germline V and J ends were trimmed by 0 bases and 8 bases, with 4 bases remaining between them. CDR3 DNA: TGTGCCAGCAGCTTAGCCAGAGAAGCTTTCTTT. This encodes CASSLAREAFF.

A few counts support this clone. This CDR3 is CASSLASGISTDTQYF. CDR3 coding DNA: TGCGCCAGCAGCTTGGCCAGCGGGATAAGCACAGATACGCAGTATTTT. The V and J genes are TRBV5-1 and TRBJ2-3; 7 positions match TRBD2. J lost 0 bases, V lost 0 bases, and 4 bases had no gene match. Germline-derived CDR1 and CDR2 are SGHRS and YFSETQ. This CDR3 is built from 16 residues.

The CDR3 coding sequence is TGTGCCAGCAGTGCCACAGGGAGCTCCTACAATGAGCAGTTCTTC. As protein: CASSATGSSYNEQFF. The J gene is TRBJ2-1, the V gene TRBV2, with D perhaps matching TRBD1 (6 bases). Trimming pared 4 bases from V and 0 bases from J, leaving 10 bases between. This CDR3 is 15 amino acids long. CDR1 and CDR2 from the germline V gene are SNHLY and FYNNEI.

The gene calls are TRBV9 and TRBJ1-1; the match to TRBD1 covers 7 bases. V shed 3 bases, J shed 4 bases, and the junction held 18 bases outside the gene matches. Germline V CDR1 and CDR2: SGDLS, YYNGEE. This CDR3 has 18 residues. CDR3 in amino acids: CASSAPRQGPTLGTEAFF. The CDR3 bases are TGTGCCAGCAGCGCACCCAGACAGGGACCCACCCTGGGCACTGAAGCTTTCTTT. Based on the CDR3 plus reference TRBV9 and TRBJ1-1, the full variable domain is DSGVTQTPKHLITATGQRVTLRCSPRSGDLSVYWYQQSLDQGLQFLIQYYNGEERAKGNILERFSAQQFPDLHSELNLSSLELGDSALYFCASSAPRQGPTLGTEAFFGQGTRLTVV.

This chain joins TRBV6-1 and TRBJ2-1; unclear D gene. The CDR3 length is 15 residues. Germline CDR1 MNHNS, CDR2 SASEGT. V was clipped by 1 base and J by 0 bases, with 7 bases between them. The CDR3 spells CASSEGRSSYNEQFF. CDR3 DNA: TGTGCCAGCAGTGAAGGAAGGAGCTCCTACAATGAGCAGTTCTTC.

J is TRBJ1-4 and V is TRBV6-5; 9 nucleotides match TRBD1. The length of the CDR3 is 12 residues. With V trimmed by 8 bases and J by 6 bases, 1 base remained unmatched. Germline V gene data show CDR1 as MNHEY and CDR2 as SVGAGI. The CDR3 DNA reads TGTGCCAGCCGGACAGGGGATGAAAAACTGTTTTTT. Encoded protein: CASRTGDEKLFF.

This rearrangement joins TRBV24-1 to TRBJ2-1, with 8 bases identical to TRBD2. The CDR3 totals 15 residues. The germline V gene encodes CDR1 KGHDR and CDR2 SFDVKD. The V gene end was trimmed by 4 bases and the J gene end by 6 bases; junction bases not matched to a gene: 7. DNA for the CDR3: TGTGCCACCAGTGACCCTAGGACTAGCTCCAATGAGCAGTTCTTC. As protein: CATSDPRTSSNEQFF.

The rearrangement joins TRBV19 to TRBJ2-1; D might be TRBD1 (5 bases). Germline lookup yields CDR1 LNHDA and CDR2 SQIVND (reference sequence). V was trimmed by 1 base and J by 10 bases, leaving 14 bases between them. The CDR3 is 14 residues long. CDR3 bases: TGTGCCAGTAGTATAGGCCAGGGAAGCTTCGAGCAGTTCTTC. Translating gives CASSIGQGSFEQFF.

This chain links TRBV19 with TRBJ1-5; unclear D gene. The V gene lost 7 bases and the J gene lost 6 bases, with 10 bases spanning the gap. The germline CDR1 and CDR2 sequences are LNHDA and SQIVND (reference sequence). CDR3 length: 12 amino acids. The CDR3 loop is CASKTAAQPQHF. DNA of the CDR3: TGTGCCAGTAAAACGGCTGCTCAGCCCCAGCATTTT. Using reference TRBV19 and TRBJ1-5 for the parts outside the CDR3, the full variable domain is DGGITQSPKYLFRKEGQNVTLSCEQNLNHDAMYWYRQDPGQGLRLIYYSQIVNDFQKGDIAEGYSVSREKKESFPLTVTSAQKNPTAFYLCASKTAAQPQHFGDGTRLSIL.

This rearrangement joins TRBV6-5 to TRBJ2-5; D is uncertain. There are 13 residues in the CDR3. The germline gives CDR1 MNHEY, CDR2 SVGAGI. Trimming pared 7 bases from V and 5 bases from J, leaving 14 bases between. The CDR3 spells CASKALGRETQYF. The CDR3 region has the DNA TGTGCCAGCAAAGCCTTAGGGCGGGAGACCCAGTACTTC.

This chain connects TRBV20-1 to TRBJ2-5; either TRBD1 or TRBD2 may supply D (5 bases each). Germline CDR1 DFQATT, CDR2 SNEGSKA (reference sequence). The V end lost 6 bases, the J end lost 7 bases, and 12 bases lay between the germline ends. This CDR3 is 11 amino acids long. CDR3 sequence: CSARDGGTQYF. Written as DNA, the CDR3 is TGCAGTGCCAGGGATGGGGGGACCCAGTACTTC.

This chain uses TRBV19 with TRBJ1-6; 8 nucleotides agree with TRBD1. The length of the CDR3 is 17 residues. Germline V CDR1 and CDR2: LNHDA, SQIVND (reference sequence). The trim removed 5 bases at V and 0 bases at J, leaving 6 bases unmatched. CDR3 sequence reads: CASSLRQGSSYNSPLHF. For the CDR3, the DNA is TGTGCCAGTAGTCTTCGACAGGGGAGCTCCTATAATTCACCCCTCCACTTT.

The CDR3: CASRDSGETQYF. In DNA, the CDR3 is TGCGCCAGCAGGGACAGTGGAGAGACCCAGTACTTC. The chain joins TRBV5-1 to TRBJ2-5; TRBD1 is a possible D gene (6 bases). The length of the CDR3 is 12 residues. Germline CDR1 SGHRS, CDR2 YFSETQ. Trimming cost V 5 bases and J 4 bases, with 9 bases left between them.

The chain has TRBV7-9 and TRBJ1-2, with 8 bases fitting TRBD1. There are 13 residues in the CDR3. CDR1 is SEHNR and CDR2 is FQNEAQ in the germline V gene (reference sequence). V trimming: 5 bases; J trimming: 3 bases; junction bases outside the gene matches: 2. CDR3 sequence reads: CASSEQGDYGYTF. Here the CDR3 DNA reads TGTGCCAGCAGCGAACAGGGGGACTATGGCTACACCTTC.

This chain uses TRBV7-9 with TRBJ1-2; TRBD1 aligns across 7 bases. J gave up 2 bases and V 5 bases, and 5 bases lay outside the gene matches. The CDR3 is made up of 14 amino acids. From germline, CDR1 is SEHNR and CDR2 FQNEAQ (reference sequence). The chain's CDR3 is CASSVSDRNYGYTF. The CDR3 DNA reads as TGTGCCAGCAGCGTTTCGGACAGGAACTATGGCTACACCTTC.

This clone was recorded once. The genes are TRBV11-2 and TRBJ2-4; D remains unclear. The CDR3 runs 13 residues. V shed 6 bases and J shed 0 bases, with 6 bases lying between them. Germline CDR1 reads SGHAT; CDR2 reads FQNNGV. This chain's CDR3 is CASRRVAKNIQYF. DNA for the CDR3: TGTGCCAGCAGGCGCGTAGCCAAAAACATTCAGTACTTC.

The chain recombines TRBV24-1 with TRBJ1-5; D is possibly TRBD1 (6 bases). Trimming pared 4 bases from V and 5 bases from J, leaving 11 bases between. Germline CDR1 and CDR2: KGHDR and SFDVKD. This CDR3 spans 14 amino acids. CDR3 residues: CATSDPRGHQPQHF. The DNA of the CDR3 is TGTGCCACCAGTGACCCCAGGGGACATCAGCCCCAGCATTTT.

The CDR3 DNA reads TGTGCCAGCCCTTCCGGGACTAGCGGGGAGTTTAGGCAGTTCTTC. Protein: CASPSGTSGEFRQFF. J is TRBJ2-1 and V is TRBV21-1; TRBD2 reflects the table's D call only, with no check against the DNA. TRBV21-1 corresponds to a pseudogene. This CDR3 contains 15 residues.

This chain uses TRBV12-3 or TRBV12-4 with TRBJ2-7, with D uncertain. Trimming left V 3 bases short and J 4 bases short, with 7 bases between. The CDR3 contains 12 residues. The CDR3 nucleotides read TGTGCCAGCAGTTTGGGCGAGTACGAGCAGTACTTC. Translating it yields CASSLGEYEQYF.

This chain connects TRBV29-1 to TRBJ2-4; tentatively, D is TRBD1 (5 bases). This CDR3 is built from 14 residues. Trimming removed 2 bases from V and 12 bases from J, with 20 bases in between. The germline V gene has CDR1 SQVTM and CDR2 ANQGSEA. The CDR3 nucleotides are TGCAGCGTTGAACGGACCGGACGATTAAGGGGTCAGTACTTC. As protein: CSVERTGRLRGQYF. Based on the CDR3 plus reference TRBV29-1 and TRBJ2-4, the full variable domain is SAVISQKPSRDICQRGTSLTIQCQVDSQVTMMFWYRQQPGQSLTLIATANQGSEATYESGFVIDKFPISRPNLTFSTLTVSNMSPEDSSIYLCSVERTGRLRGQYFGAGTRLSVL.

This clone was observed a few times. J is TRBJ1-2 and V is TRBV19; TRBD1 agrees at 11 bases. V gave up 4 bases and J gave up 2 bases; unmatched junction bases: 9. The CDR3 extends over 17 amino acids. In germline, CDR1 is LNHDA, CDR2 SQIVND (reference sequence). The CDR3: CASSTVDRGHYNYGYTF. In DNA form, the CDR3 reads TGTGCCAGTAGTACCGTGGACAGGGGGCATTACAACTATGGCTACACCTTC.

The V and J genes are TRBV5-4 and TRBJ2-7, with 10 bases that match TRBD2. CDR3 length: 14 amino acids. Germline CDR1 reads SGHNT; CDR2 reads YYREEE (reference sequence). The V gene end was trimmed by 2 bases and the J gene end by 4 bases; junction bases not matched to a gene: 3. CDR3: CASSLAGGLYEQYF. CDR3 DNA sequence: TGTGCCAGCAGCTTAGCGGGAGGGCTTTACGAGCAGTACTTC.

The chain uses TRBV24-1 and TRBJ2-2, with D possibly TRBD1 on 6 matching bases. Germline V CDR1 and CDR2: KGHDR, SFDVKD. CDR3 length: 17 amino acids. V dropped 7 bases and J dropped 0 bases, with 17 bases sitting between them. CDR3 region: CATRGLQGSSNTGELFF. The CDR3 nucleotides are TGTGCCACCAGGGGCTTACAGGGATCGTCGAACACCGGGGAGCTGTTTTTT.

The chain uses TRBV2 and TRBJ1-2, with D perhaps matching TRBD1 (6 bases). This CDR3 contains 14 residues. The V and J ends lost 10 bases and 3 bases respectively, with 18 bases between them. Germline V gene lookup returns CDR1 SNHLY and CDR2 FYNNEI. CDR3 amino acids: CAKREGRGDYGYTF. The DNA for the CDR3 is TGTGCCAAAAGGGAAGGCAGGGGTGACTATGGCTACACCTTC.

V is TRBV3-1 (or the pseudogene TRBV3-2) and J is TRBJ1-4, with 10 bases lining up with TRBD1. The germline V gene has CDR1 LGHDT and CDR2 YNNKEL (reference sequence). V shed 5 bases, J shed 8 bases, and the junction held 8 bases outside the gene matches. This CDR3 contains 15 residues. The CDR3 region has the DNA TGTGCCAGCAGCACTCGGGACAGGGGTAGAGAAAAACTGTTTTTT. This codes for CASSTRDRGREKLFF.